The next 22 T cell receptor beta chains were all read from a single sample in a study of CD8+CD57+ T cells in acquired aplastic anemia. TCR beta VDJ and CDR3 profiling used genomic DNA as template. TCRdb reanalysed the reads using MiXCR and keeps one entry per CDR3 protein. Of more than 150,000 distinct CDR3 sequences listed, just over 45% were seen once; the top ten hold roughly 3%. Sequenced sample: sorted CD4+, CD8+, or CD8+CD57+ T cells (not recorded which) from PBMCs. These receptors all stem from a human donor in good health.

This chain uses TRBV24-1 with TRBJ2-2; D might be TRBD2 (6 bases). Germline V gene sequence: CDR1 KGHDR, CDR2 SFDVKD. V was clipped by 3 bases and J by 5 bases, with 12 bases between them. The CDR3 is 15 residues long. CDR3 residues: CATSDPASETGELFF. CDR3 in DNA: TGTGCCACCAGTGATCCGGCTAGCGAGACCGGGGAGCTGTTTTTT.

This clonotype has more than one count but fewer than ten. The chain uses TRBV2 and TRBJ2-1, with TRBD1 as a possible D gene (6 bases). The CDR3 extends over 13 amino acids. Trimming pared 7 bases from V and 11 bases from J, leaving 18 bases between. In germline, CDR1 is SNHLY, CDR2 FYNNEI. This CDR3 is CASKGGPGQKQFF. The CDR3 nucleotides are TGTGCCAGCAAAGGAGGCCCGGGACAAAAGCAGTTCTTC.

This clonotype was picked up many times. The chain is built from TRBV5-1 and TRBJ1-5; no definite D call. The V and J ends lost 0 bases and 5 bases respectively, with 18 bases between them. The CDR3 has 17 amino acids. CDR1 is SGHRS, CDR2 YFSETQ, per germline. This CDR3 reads CASSLEAGSKRHQPQHF. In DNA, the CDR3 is TGCGCCAGCAGCTTGGAGGCCGGGTCGAAAAGGCATCAGCCCCAGCATTTT.

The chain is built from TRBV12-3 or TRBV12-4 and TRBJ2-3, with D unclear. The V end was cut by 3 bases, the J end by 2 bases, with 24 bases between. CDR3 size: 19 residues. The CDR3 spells CASSFFGTLAGEFTDTQYF. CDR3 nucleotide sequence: TGTGCCAGCAGTTTCTTCGGCACGCTGGCAGGCGAATTCACAGATACGCAGTATTTT.

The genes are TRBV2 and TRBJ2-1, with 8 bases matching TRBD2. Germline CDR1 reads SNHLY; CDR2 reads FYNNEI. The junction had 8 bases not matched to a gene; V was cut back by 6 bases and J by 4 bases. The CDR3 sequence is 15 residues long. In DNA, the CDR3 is TGTGCCAGCAGGGCGGCGGGGGGAAGTTACAATGAGCAGTTCTTC. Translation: CASRAAGGSYNEQFF.

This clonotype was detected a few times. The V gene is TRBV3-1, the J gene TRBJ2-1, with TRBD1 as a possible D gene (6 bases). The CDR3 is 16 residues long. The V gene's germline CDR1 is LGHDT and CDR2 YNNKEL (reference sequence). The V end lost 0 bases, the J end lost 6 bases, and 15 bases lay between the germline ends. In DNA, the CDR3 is TGTGCCAGCAGCCAAGAGGGGCAGGGGACGGCCAATGAGCAGTTCTTC. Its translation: CASSQEGQGTANEQFF.

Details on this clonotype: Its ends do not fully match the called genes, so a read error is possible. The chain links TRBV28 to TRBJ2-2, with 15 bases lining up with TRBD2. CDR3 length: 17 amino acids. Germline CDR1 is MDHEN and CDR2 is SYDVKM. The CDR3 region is CASSSYGTSGRYGEPFF. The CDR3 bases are TGTGCCAGCAGTAGCTACGGGACTAGCGGGAGGTATGGGGAGCCGTTTTTT.

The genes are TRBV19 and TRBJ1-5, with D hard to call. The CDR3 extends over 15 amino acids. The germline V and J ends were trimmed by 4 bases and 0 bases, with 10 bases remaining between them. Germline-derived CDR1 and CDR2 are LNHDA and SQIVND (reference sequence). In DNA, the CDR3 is TGTGCCAGTAGTACGACATCTTATAGCAATCAGCCCCAGCATTTT. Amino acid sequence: CASSTTSYSNQPQHF.

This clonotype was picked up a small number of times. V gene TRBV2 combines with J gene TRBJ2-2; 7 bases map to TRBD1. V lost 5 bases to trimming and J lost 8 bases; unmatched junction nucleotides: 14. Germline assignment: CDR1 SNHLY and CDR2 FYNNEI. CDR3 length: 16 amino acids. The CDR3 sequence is CASSNDRARPPGELFF. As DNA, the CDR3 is TGTGCCAGCAGTAACGACAGGGCCAGACCACCGGGGGAGCTGTTTTTT.

The CDR3 DNA is TGTGCCAGCAGCTTGTTGCCCAGAGGGAACGAGCAGTACTTC. Translated, it gives CASSLLPRGNEQYF. The genes are TRBV5-5 and TRBJ2-7; tentative D call: TRBD2 (5 bases). This CDR3 is 14 amino acids long. V gave up 1 base and J gave up 5 bases, with 13 bases separating them. Germline-derived CDR1 and CDR2 are SGHKS and YYEKEE (reference sequence). The full variable domain, completed using reference TRBV5-5 and TRBJ2-7, is DAGVTQSPTHLIKTRGQQVTLRCSPISGHKSVSWYQQVLGQGPQFIFQYYEKEERGRGNFPDRFSARQFPNYSSELNVNALLLGDSALYLCASSLLPRGNEQYFGPGTRLTVT.

The CDR3 nucleotides are TGTGTAGATGGGACAGTGCGGAGATGGAAGGGCTACACCTTC. This gives the protein CVDGTVRRWKGYTF. V is TRBV19 and J is TRBJ1-2; 7 bases are shared with TRBD1. This CDR3 region has 14 residues. The germline V gene encodes CDR1 LNHDA and CDR2 SQIVND (reference sequence). The full variable domain, in which reference TRBV19 and TRBJ1-2 provide the parts outside the CDR3, is DGGITQSPKYLFRKEGQNVTLSCEQNLNHDAMYWYRQDPGQGLRLIYYSQIVNDFQKGDIAEGYSVSREKKESFPLTVTSAQKNPTAFYLCVDGTVRRWKGYTFGSGTRLTVV.

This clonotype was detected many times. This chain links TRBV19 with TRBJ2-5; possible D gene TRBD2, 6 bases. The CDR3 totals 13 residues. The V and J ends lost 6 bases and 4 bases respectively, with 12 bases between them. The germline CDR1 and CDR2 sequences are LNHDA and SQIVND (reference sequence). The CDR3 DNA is TGTGCCAGTAGCCCTCAGGGAGGAGAGACCCAGTACTTC. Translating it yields CASSPQGGETQYF.

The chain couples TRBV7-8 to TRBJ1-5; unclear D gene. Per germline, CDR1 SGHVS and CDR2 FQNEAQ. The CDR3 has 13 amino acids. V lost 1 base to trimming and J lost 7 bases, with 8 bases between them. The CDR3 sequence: CASSLGAKQPQHF. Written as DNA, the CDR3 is TGTGCCAGCAGCTTAGGGGCCAAACAGCCCCAGCATTTT.

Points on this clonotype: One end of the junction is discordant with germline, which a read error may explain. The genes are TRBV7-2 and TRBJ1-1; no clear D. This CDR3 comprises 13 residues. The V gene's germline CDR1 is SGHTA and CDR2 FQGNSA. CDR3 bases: TGTGACAGCAGCTTTGCGGGAAGGACTGAAGCTTTCTTT. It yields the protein CDSSFAGRTEAFF.

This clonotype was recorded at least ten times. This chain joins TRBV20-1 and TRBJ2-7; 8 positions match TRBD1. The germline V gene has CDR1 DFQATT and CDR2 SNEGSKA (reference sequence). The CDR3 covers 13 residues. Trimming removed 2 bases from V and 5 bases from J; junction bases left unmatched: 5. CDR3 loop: CSARRDRGHEQYF. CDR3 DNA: TGCAGTGCTAGACGCGACAGGGGCCACGAGCAGTACTTC.

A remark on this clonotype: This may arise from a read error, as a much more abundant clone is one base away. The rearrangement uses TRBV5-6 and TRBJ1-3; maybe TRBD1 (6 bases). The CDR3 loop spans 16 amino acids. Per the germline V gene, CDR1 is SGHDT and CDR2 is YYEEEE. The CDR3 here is CVSSLTTGRVRNTIYF. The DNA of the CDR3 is TGTGTCAGCAGCTTGACGACAGGCCGGGTCCGAAACACCATATATTTT.

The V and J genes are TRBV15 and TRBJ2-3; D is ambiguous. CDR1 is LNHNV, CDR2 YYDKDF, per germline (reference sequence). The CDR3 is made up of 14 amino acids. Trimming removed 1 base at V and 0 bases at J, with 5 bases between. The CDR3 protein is CATSRAGSTDTQYF. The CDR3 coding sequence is TGTGCCACCAGCAGAGCCGGAAGCACAGATACGCAGTATTTT.

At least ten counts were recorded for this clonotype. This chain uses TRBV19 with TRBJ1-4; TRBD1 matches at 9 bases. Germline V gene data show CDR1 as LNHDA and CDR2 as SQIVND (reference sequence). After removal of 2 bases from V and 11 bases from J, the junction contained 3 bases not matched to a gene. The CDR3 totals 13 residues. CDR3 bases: TGTGCCAGTAGTATAAGGACAGGGGATAAACTGTTTTTT. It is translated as CASSIRTGDKLFF.

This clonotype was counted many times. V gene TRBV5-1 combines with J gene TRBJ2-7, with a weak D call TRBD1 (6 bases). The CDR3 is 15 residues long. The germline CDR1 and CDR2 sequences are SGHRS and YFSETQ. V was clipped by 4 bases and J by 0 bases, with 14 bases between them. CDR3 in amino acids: CASSPGTGSSYEQYF. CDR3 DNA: TGCGCCAGCAGCCCCGGTACAGGGTCCTCCTACGAGCAGTACTTC.

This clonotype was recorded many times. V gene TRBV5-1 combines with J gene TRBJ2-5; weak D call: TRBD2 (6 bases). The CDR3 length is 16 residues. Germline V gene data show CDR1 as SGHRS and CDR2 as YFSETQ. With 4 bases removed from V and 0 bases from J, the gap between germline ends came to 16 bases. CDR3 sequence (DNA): TGCGCCAGCAGCCGGCTCGGGGCGGGATACCAAGAGACCCAGTACTTC. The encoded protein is CASSRLGAGYQETQYF.

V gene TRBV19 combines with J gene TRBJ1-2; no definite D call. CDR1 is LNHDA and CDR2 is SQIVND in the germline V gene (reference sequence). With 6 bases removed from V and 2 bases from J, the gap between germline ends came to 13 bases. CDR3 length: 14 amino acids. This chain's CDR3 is CASRYDRPNYGYTF. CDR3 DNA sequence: TGTGCCAGTAGGTACGATCGCCCCAACTATGGCTACACCTTC.

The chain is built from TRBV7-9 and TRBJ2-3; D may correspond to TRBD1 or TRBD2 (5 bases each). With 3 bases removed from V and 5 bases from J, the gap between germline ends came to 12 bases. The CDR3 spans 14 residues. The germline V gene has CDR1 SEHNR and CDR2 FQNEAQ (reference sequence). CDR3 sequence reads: CASSFFGAVDTQYF. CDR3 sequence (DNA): TGTGCCAGCAGCTTTTTCGGGGCCGTAGATACGCAGTATTTT.